This T cell receptor beta chain emerged from a study of OX40 agonist ivuxolimab in advanced cancers. The overall study: Ivuxolimab, an agonistic anti-OX40 (CD134) antibody, was given to patients. Three partial responders included one hepatocellular carcinoma patient and two cutaneous melanoma patients.

Germline-derived CDR1 and CDR2 are SGHDT and YYEEEE. CDR3 size: 16 residues. Trimming took 4 bases from V and 4 from J; bases not matched to a gene: 6. Overall study findings and caveats: CD4+ and CD8+ blood T cells expanded clonally by week 6 at 0.1 to 3.0 mg/kg. Certain nonresponders additionally had low normalized T-cell clonal expansion.

Worth noting for this clone: Antigen unknown.

Profiling relied on immunoSEQ multiplex PCR, and the TCRdb table lists in-frame clones only, not all of them. The data hold roughly 59,000 clones, with approximately 87% observed a single time. This clonotype was obtained from an adult with an advanced solid tumor such as melanoma, head and neck, liver or kidney cancer. V and J are TRBV5-6 and TRBJ1-3, with 12 bases lining up with TRBD1. The specimen comprised CD4+ or CD8+ T cells sorted from blood, sampled in a trial of the OX40 agonist ivuxolimab. CDR3 in DNA: TGTGCCAGCAGCCCCGGGACAGGGGGCGGGGGAAACACCATATATTTT. Translated, it gives CASSPGTGGGGNTIYF. Drawing the rest from reference TRBV5-6 and TRBJ1-3, the complete variable domain is DAGVTQSPTHLIKTRGQQVTLRCSPKSGHDTVSWYQQALGQGPQFIFQYYEEEERQRGNFPDRFSGHQFPNYSSELNVNALLLGDSALYLCASSPGTGGGGNTIYFGEGSWLTVV.